The source of this TCR beta chain is a study of blood T cell repertoires in COVID-19. Measured with immunoSEQ multiplex PCR; TCRdb has only the in-frame clones, and not every one. The table lists over 450,000 clones, about 88% of them singletons. Recruited during active infection, patients (from Seattle) were subsequently followed longitudinally. Germline loops: CDR1 SGHNT, CDR2 YYREEE (reference sequence). V was shortened by 3 bases and J by 5 bases, with 14 bases between the two germline ends. There are 14 residues in the CDR3. The gene calls are TRBV5-4 and TRBJ1-2; the D gene is possibly TRBD1 (6 bases). The source of this sequence is a man aged 18 to 30 with COVID-19, enrolled during active disease. Specimen: peripheral blood. The DNA of the CDR3 is TGTGCCAGCAGCTACGGACAGAGCCTTTATGGCTACACCTTC. Translating gives CASSYGQSLYGYTF.